The next 16 T cell receptor beta chains were all read from a single sample in a study of T cell repertoires in aging, cancer and after chemotherapy. TRB rearrangements spanning V, D and J were amplified using mixed TRB-A/B primers. TCRdb re-called the multiplex PCR reads with MiXCR, one entry per CDR3 protein. Of some 5,100 distinct CDR3 sequences listed, around 45% are singletons. Amplification of TCR beta used genomic DNA extracted from peripheral blood. Specimen: blood. Receptors originate from a human donor with a blood cancer.

This clonotype came up once. V usage is TRBV6-6 and J usage is TRBJ2-7; tentatively, D is TRBD1 (6 bases). Between the trimmed V and J ends, which lost 6 bases and 2 bases, there was a span of 11 bases. CDR3 length: 13 amino acids. Germline V gene sequence: CDR1 MNHNY, CDR2 SVGAGI (reference sequence). Written as DNA, the CDR3 is TGTGCCAGCAGACAAACAGGGCCCTACGAGCAGTACTTC. It translates to CASRQTGPYEQYF.

The chain has TRBV6-6 and TRBJ1-1; D gene uncertain. Germline CDR1 MNHNY, CDR2 SVGAGI (reference sequence). V shed 0 bases and J shed 8 bases, with 7 bases lying between them. This CDR3 has 12 amino acids. For the CDR3, the DNA is TGTGCCAGCAGTTACTCTGGAGGAGAAGCTTTCTTT. Its translation is CASSYSGGEAFF.

The rearrangement links TRBV27 to TRBJ2-5; D is possibly TRBD1 (5 bases). The germline CDR1 and CDR2 sequences are MNHEY and SMNVEV (reference sequence). V shed 2 bases and J shed 7 bases, with 17 bases lying between them. This CDR3 has 15 residues. This CDR3 reads CASSLASSGQGTQYF. CDR3 sequence (DNA): TGTGCCAGCAGTTTAGCCAGTTCCGGGCAGGGGACCCAGTACTTC.

By its share, this clonotype is large. The rearrangement uses TRBV29-1 and TRBJ2-1; D uncertain. Trimming stripped 3 bases from V and 4 bases from J, with 4 bases between. Germline values: CDR1 SQVTM, CDR2 ANQGSEA. This CDR3 is built from 11 residues. The DNA of the CDR3 is TGCAGCGTTGAGGGTTACAATGAGCAGTTCTTC. This gives the protein CSVEGYNEQFF.

The CDR3 spells CASSPSQGGGDTEAFF. In DNA, the CDR3 is TGTGCCAGCTCACCAAGCCAGGGAGGGGGTGACACTGAAGCTTTCTTT. The rearrangement links TRBV18 to TRBJ1-1; possibly TRBD1 for D (6 bases). V was shortened by 2 bases and J by 3 bases, with 16 bases between the two germline ends. CDR3 length: 16 residues. Germline V gene lookup returns CDR1 KGHSH and CDR2 LQKENI.

This clonotype was observed a single time. The chain links TRBV6-9 to TRBJ1-1; D call uncertain. Germline lookup yields CDR1 MNHGY and CDR2 SVAAGI. The CDR3 is 14 amino acids. V lost 4 bases to trimming and J lost 6 bases, with 15 bases between them. CDR3 in DNA: TGTGCCAGCAGTTCCCCCGAAAGCATGGCTGAAGCTTTCTTT. Its translation: CASSSPESMAEAFF.

This sequence joins TRBV20-1 and TRBJ2-3; TRBD2 matches 12 bases. Germline assignment: CDR1 DFQATT and CDR2 SNEGSKA (reference sequence). J gave up 2 bases and V 2 bases, and 5 bases lay outside the gene matches. The CDR3 is 16 amino acids. The CDR3 sequence: CSARSPSGGDTDTQYF. CDR3 bases: TGCAGTGCTAGAAGCCCTAGCGGGGGGGACACAGATACGCAGTATTTT.

With regard to this clonotype: The junction and the germline gene differ at one end; a read error may be behind it. The J gene is TRBJ2-3, the V gene TRBV6-5; TRBD2 matches at 7 bases. CDR1 and CDR2 (germline): MNHEY, SVGAGI. The CDR3 extends over 18 amino acids. The CDR3 is CASSYDTMSGGSKDTQYF. As DNA, the CDR3 is TGTGCCAGCAGTTACGACACAATGTCGGGGGGAAGCAAAGATACGCAGTATTTT.

This clonotype was detected only a few times. V usage is TRBV6-5 and J usage is TRBJ1-3; no definite D call. The CDR3 totals 14 residues. Deletions cut 5 bases from V and 1 base from J, with 9 bases between. The germline V gene has CDR1 MNHEY and CDR2 SVGAGI. The DNA for the CDR3 is TGTGCCAGCAGTAGAAAGGTTTCTGGAAACACCATATATTTT. Its protein product is CASSRKVSGNTIYF.

This clonotype occurred a few times. This rearrangement joins TRBV7-6 to TRBJ2-3; no clear D. V was trimmed by 6 bases and J by 4 bases, leaving 5 bases between them. The CDR3 is 11 residues long. CDR1 is SGHVS, CDR2 FNYEAQ, per germline. The CDR3 is CASRSADTQYF. The CDR3 coding sequence is TGTGCCAGCAGGAGCGCAGATACGCAGTATTTT.

The chain joins TRBV6-6 to TRBJ2-5, with TRBD1 matching 9 bases. Germline V gene data show CDR1 as MNHNY and CDR2 as SVGAGI (reference sequence). V shed 6 bases and J 5 bases; nucleotides not matched to a gene: 13. The CDR3 extends over 16 amino acids. The CDR3 sequence: CASRPDPTGGRETQYF. CDR3 sequence (DNA): TGTGCCAGCAGACCAGATCCGACAGGGGGGAGGGAGACCCAGTACTTC.

The chain recombines TRBV6-5 with TRBJ2-5; TRBD2 aligns across 9 bases. This CDR3 has 15 residues. Germline V gives CDR1 MNHEY, CDR2 SVGAGI. V shed 6 bases and J 2 bases; nucleotides not matched to a gene: 7. The CDR3 DNA reads as TGTGCCAGCAGCTCTAGCGGGGAAAAACAAGAGACCCAGTACTTC. Encoded protein: CASSSSGEKQETQYF.

In DNA form, the CDR3 reads TGTGCCAGCAGTTACCGTTCCGGGGGGAACACCGGGGAGCTGTTTTTT. Translated, it gives CASSYRSGGNTGELFF. The chain joins TRBV6-2 or TRBV6-3 to TRBJ2-2; possibly TRBD2 for D (6 bases). The CDR3 runs 16 residues. CDR1 and CDR2 (germline): MNHEY, SVGEGT. V lost 2 bases to trimming and J lost 1 base, with 11 bases between them.

The genes are TRBV20-1 and TRBJ2-5; 10 bases are shared with TRBD2. This CDR3 comprises 15 residues. The germline CDR1 and CDR2 sequences are DFQATT and SNEGSKA (reference sequence). The J segment lost 5 bases and the V segment lost 6 bases, leaving 12 bases of the junction unmatched. The CDR3 nucleotides read TGCAGTGCCAGGGCTATTGGGACTAGCGTGGAGACCCAGTACTTC. Amino acid sequence: CSARAIGTSVETQYF.

This chain uses TRBV19 with TRBJ1-6; a weak D match, TRBD1 (5 bases). Germline V gives CDR1 LNHDA, CDR2 SQIVND (reference sequence). Trimming stripped 1 base from V and 7 bases from J, with 14 bases between. The CDR3 consists of 16 residues. The CDR3 coding sequence is TGTGCCAGTAGTATAGTAGCCAGGGTCGGCAATTCACCCCTCCACTTT. The encoded protein is CASSIVARVGNSPLHF.

This clonotype was detected only a few times. The CDR3 coding sequence is TGTGCCAGCAGTGCTGGACAGGGGGTTTATAATGAAAAACTGTTTTTT. This gives the protein CASSAGQGVYNEKLFF. The rearrangement joins TRBV6-1 to TRBJ1-4, with TRBD1 identical over 10 bases. The CDR3 has 16 amino acids. The V segment lost 4 bases and the J segment 4 bases; nucleotides outside the gene matches: 6. CDR1 MNHNS and CDR2 SASEGT come from the germline V gene.